This TCR beta chain appears in the sequencing data of a study of liver allograft versus peripheral blood T cells. Overall study context: Transplanted-liver and recipient peripheral blood T cell receptor repertoires were compared. The study, taken as a whole, reports: Reportedly, the T cell receptor repertoires inside liver allografts were not the same as those in peripheral blood.

Germline lookup yields CDR1 KGHSH and CDR2 LQKENI. The V segment lost 2 bases and the J segment 5 bases; nucleotides outside the gene matches: 3. This CDR3 is built from 14 residues. Sample share makes this clonotype medium-sized. What it binds is not known. TCRdb reanalysed the reads using MiXCR and keeps one entry per CDR3 protein. In the table there are some 6,000 distinct CDR3 sequences, approximately 15% of which are singletons. This chain uses TRBV18 with TRBJ1-2; TRBD1 aligns across 9 bases. This TCR was recovered from a human patient who had a liver transplant. The T cells may partly be graft donor cells. The CDR3: CASSPSTGGYGYTF. The CDR3 coding sequence is TGTGCCAGCTCACCATCGACAGGGGGATATGGCTACACCTTC.